This TCR beta chain was retrieved from a study of beta chain features in type 1 diabetes. Reverse transcribing all isolated RNA meant expressed TCRB transcripts were sequenced. The assay was immunoSEQ multiplex PCR, and TCRdb's table has in-frame clones only and misses some. Among hundreds of thousands of clones listed, 10% to 15% were seen once. Study conclusions and caveats: Patients' naive, central memory and regulatory TCRB repertoires appeared more alike than those of healthy donors. Individuals with type 1 diabetes displayed fewer insertions and more deletions at VDJ junctions. In patients and controls equally, PCR might favor templates that are shorter. Cells carrying high TCR expression could end up over-represented when cDNA is sequenced. Type 1 diabetes patients showed a moderate but significant shortening of TCRB CDR3s in all four CD4+ subsets.

Germline-derived CDR1 and CDR2 are SGHNT and YENEEA. The CDR3 has 14 residues. V shed 5 bases and J 6 bases; nucleotides not matched to a gene: 9. About this clone: Its antigen remains unidentified.

Sequenced input: naive CD4+ T cells from blood. The sequence was collected from a woman in her late teens or twenties with type 1 diabetes. The rearrangement uses TRBV11-3 and TRBJ1-2, with 7 bases that match TRBD1. CDR3: CASSPGTVRDGYTF. The CDR3 nucleotides read TGTGCCAGCAGCCCAGGGACAGTTCGCGATGGCTACACCTTC. Drawing the rest from reference TRBV11-3 and TRBJ1-2, the complete variable domain is EAGVVQSPRYKIIEKKQPVAFWCNPISGHNTLYWYLQNLGQGPELLIRYENEEAVDDSQLPKDRFSAERLKGVDSTLKIQPAELGDSAVYLCASSPGTVRDGYTFGSGTRLTVV.